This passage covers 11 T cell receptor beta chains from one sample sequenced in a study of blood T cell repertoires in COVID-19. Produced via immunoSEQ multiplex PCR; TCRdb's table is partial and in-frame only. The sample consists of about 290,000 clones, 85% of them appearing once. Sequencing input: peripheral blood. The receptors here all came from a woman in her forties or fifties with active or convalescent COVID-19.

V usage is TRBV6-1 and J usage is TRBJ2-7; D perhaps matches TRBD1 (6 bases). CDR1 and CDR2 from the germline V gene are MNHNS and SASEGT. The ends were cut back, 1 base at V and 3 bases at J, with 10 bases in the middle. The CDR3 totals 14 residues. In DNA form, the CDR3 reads TGTGCCAGCAGTGAAGGGGGCAGGGGCTACGAGCAGTACTTC. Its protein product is CASSEGGRGYEQYF.

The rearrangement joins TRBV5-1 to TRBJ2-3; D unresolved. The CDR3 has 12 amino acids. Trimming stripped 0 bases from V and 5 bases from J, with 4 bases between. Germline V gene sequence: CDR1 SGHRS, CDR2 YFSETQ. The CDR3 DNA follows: TGCGCCAGCAGCTTGGCAAAAGATACGCAGTATTTT. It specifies CASSLAKDTQYF.

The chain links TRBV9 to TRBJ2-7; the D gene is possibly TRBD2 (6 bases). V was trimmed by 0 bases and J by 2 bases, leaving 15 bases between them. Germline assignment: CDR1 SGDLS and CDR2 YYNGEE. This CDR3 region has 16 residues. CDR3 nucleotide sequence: TGTGCCAGCAGCGTAGCTGGGGGGACGGCAACCTACGAGCAGTACTTC. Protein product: CASSVAGGTATYEQYF.

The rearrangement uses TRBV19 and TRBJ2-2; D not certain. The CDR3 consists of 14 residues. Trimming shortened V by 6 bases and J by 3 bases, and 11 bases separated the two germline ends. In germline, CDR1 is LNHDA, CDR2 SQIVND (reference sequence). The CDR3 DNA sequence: TGTGCCAGTAGCCGAAAAGTAGACACCGGGGAGCTGTTTTTT. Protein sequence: CASSRKVDTGELFF.

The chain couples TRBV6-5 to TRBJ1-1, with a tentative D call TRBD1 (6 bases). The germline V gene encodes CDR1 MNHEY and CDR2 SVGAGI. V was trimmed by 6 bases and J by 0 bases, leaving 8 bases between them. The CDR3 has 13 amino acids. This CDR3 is CASSTGLNTEAFF. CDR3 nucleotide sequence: TGTGCCAGCAGCACAGGGCTGAACACTGAAGCTTTCTTT.

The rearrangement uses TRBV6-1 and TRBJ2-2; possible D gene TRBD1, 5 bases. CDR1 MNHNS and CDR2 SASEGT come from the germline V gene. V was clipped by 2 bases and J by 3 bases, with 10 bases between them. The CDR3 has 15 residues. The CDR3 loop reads CASSERAGYTGELFF. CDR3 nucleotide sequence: TGTGCCAGCAGTGAACGGGCAGGGTACACCGGGGAGCTGTTTTTT.

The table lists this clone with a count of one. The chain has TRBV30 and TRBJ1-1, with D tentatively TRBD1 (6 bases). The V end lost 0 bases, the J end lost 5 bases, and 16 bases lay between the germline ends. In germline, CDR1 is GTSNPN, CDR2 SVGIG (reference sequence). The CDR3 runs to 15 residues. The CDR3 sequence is CAWSVFRGRRTEAFF. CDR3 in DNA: TGTGCCTGGAGTGTTTTCAGGGGAAGGAGAACTGAAGCTTTCTTT.

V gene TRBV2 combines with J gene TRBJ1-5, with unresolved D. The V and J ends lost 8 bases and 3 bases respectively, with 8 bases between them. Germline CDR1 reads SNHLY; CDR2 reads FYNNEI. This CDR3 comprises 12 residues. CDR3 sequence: CASHNTNQPQHF. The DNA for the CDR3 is TGTGCCAGCCACAACACCAATCAGCCCCAGCATTTT. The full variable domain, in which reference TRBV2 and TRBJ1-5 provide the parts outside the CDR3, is EPEVTQTPSHQVTQMGQEVILRCVPISNHLYFYWYRQILGQKVEFLVSFYNNEISEKSEIFDDQFSVERPDGSNFTLKIRSTKLEDSAMYFCASHNTNQPQHFGDGTRLSIL.

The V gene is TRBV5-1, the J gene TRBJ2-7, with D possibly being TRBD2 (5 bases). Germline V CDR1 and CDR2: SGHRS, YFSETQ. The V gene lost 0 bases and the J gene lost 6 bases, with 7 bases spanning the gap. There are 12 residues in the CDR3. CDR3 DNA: TGCGCCAGCAGCTTGGAGCGGAGCGAGCAGTACTTC. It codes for CASSLERSEQYF.

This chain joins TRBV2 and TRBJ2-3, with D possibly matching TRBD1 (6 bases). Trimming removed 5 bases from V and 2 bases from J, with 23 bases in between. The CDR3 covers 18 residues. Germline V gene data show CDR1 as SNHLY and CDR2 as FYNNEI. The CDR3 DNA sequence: TGTGCCAGCAGTTTTCACGGCAATAACAGGGATCTCACAGATACGCAGTATTTT. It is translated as CASSFHGNNRDLTDTQYF.

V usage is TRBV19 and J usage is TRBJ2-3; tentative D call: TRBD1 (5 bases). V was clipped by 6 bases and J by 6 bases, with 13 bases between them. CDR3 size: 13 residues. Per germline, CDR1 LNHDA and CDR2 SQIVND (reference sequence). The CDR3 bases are TGTGCCAGTAGCGGACAATTGGGTGATACGCAGTATTTT. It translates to CASSGQLGDTQYF.